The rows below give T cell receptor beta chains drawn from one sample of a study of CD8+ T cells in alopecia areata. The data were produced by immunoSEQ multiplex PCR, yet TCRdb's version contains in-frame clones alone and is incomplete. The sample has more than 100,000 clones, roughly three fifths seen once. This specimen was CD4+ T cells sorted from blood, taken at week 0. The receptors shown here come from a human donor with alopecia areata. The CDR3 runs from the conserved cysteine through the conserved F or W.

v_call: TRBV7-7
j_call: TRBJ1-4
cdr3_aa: CASSLSTGSNEKLFF

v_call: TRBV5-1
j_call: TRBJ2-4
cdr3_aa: CASSYQGGSHGNIQYF

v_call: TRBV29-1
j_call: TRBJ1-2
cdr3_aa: CSVHLSGTGGGYGYTF

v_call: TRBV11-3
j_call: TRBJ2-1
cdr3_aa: CASSPHRGSSYNEQFF

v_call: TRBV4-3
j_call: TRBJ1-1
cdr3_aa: CASSQGASAGFGTEAFF

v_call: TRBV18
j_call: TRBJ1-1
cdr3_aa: CASSLRQGEATEAFF

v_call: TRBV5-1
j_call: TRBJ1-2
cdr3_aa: CASSRNQGANYGYTF

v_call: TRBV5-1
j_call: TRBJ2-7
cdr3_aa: CASSPVKRVVDEQYF

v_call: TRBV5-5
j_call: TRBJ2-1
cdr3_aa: CASSLLDSRRDEQFF

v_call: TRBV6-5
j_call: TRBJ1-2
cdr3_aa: CASNPSGRTYGYTF

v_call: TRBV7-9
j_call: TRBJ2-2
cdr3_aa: CASSLQGVGTGELFF

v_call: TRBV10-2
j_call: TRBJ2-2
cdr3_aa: CASSELATGELFF

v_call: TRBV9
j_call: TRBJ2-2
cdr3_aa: CASSDRPLGELFF

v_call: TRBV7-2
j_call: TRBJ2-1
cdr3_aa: CASSLDQRDEQFF

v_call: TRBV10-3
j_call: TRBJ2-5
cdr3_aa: CAISESSGRAETQYF

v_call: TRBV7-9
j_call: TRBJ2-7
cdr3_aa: CASSLGEALSEQYF

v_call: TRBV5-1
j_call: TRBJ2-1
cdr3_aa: CASSLDGLAGAYEQFF

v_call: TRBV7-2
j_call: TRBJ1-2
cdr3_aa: CASSTPPQGAVGYTF

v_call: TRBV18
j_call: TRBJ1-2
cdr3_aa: CASSPQGQSQAVYGYTF

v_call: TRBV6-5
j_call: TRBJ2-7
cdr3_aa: CASGEFSSYEQYF

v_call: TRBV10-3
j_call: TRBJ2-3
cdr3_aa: CAINGFTTDTQYF

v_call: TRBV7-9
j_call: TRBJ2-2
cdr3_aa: CASRSGIGELFF

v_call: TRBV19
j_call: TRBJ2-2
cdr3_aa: CASSTQGEAGELFF

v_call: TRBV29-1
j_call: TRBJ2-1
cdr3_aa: CSVEGGAGDYNEQFF

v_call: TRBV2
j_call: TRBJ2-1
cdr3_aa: CASSLFYNEQFF

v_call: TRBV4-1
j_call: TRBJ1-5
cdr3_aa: CASSQDLGEVSKPQHF

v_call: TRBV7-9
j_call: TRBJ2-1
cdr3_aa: CASSWTGGAQFF

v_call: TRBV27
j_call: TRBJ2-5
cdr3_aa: CASSGGEVGISETQYF

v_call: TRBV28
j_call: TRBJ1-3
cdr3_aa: CASNTKTAGNTIYF

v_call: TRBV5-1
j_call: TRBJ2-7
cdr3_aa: CASSLSSSSASYEQYF

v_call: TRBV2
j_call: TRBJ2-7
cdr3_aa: CASNRDTSSEQYF

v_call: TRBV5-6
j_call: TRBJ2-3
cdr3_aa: CASSKPGTSYADTQYF

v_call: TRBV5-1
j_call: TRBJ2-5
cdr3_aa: CASSPGAGNQETQYF

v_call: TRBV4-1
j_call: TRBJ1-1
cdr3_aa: CASSSSLGVTEAFF

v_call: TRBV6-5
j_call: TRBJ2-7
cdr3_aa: CASSYSASTSYEQYF

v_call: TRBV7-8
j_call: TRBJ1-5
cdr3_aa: CASSPDRGNQPQHF